This entry describes one TCR beta chain. This sample was included in a study of blood T cell repertoires in COVID-19. Study-wide context: Italy, Spain and the United States were the sources of the convalescent and acute COVID-19 samples. PBMCs, B-cell-depleted T cells, or T cells were the source of the cDNA or gDNA that made up the material.

Methods used by the authors: For nucleated cells, counts were estimated from reference gene primer amplification. Using immunoSEQ multiplex PCR, the repertoire was profiled, and TCRdb retains in-frame clones only, with some absent. That table supplies the V and J calls and clone size; D and trimming were determined from the DNA. The data contain under 150,000 clones, over 75% of them singletons. CDR1 is DFQATT, CDR2 SNEGSKA, per germline (reference sequence). The CDR3 has 13 amino acids. The V end lost 3 bases, the J end lost 2 bases, and 8 bases lay between the germline ends. Sequenced: peripheral blood. The chain uses TRBV20-1 and TRBJ2-1, with a weak D call TRBD1 (5 bases). The TCR sequence derives from a man in his fifties or sixties with acute or convalescent COVID-19. CDR3 amino acids: CSASRTTYNEQFF. The DNA of the CDR3 is TGCAGTGCTAGTAGGACAACCTACAATGAGCAGTTCTTC.